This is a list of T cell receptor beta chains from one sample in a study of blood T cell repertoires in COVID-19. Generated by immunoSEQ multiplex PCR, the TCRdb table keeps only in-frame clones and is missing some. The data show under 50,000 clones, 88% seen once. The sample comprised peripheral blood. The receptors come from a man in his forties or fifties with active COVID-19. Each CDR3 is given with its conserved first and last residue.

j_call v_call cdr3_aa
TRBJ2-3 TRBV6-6 CASSYLGTDTQYF
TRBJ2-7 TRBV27 CASSLPGSDSHEQYF
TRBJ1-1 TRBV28 CASSLRGSEAFF
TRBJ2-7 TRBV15 CATSRDRGSYEQYF
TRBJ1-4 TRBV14 CASSETLPEKLFF
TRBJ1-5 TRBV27 CASSFIGRGSNQPQHF
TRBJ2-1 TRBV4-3 CASSQDHGSGRAGEQFF
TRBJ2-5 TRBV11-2 CASSLSRGAETQYF
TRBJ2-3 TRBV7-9 CASSLTSGGTGDTQYF
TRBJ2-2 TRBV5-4 CASSSQGAGELFF
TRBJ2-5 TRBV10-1 CASSESRTGAGETQYF
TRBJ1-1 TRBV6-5 CASSNRGENTEAFF
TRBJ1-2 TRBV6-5 CASSRLSRGGGYTF
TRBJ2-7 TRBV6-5 CASTPPGGAAYEQYF
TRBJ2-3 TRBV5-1 CASSAGVTDTQYF
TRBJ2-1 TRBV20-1 CSASQGSNYNEQFF
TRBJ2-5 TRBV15 CATSRERSGTQYF
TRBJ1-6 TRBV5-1 CASSLKGVGSPLHF
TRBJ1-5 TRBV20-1 CSASGGTDQPQHF
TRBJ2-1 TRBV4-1 CASSQRAGTVYNEQFF
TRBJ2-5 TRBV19 CASSSSGGAVLEETQYF
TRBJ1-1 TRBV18 CASSLGGNTEAFF
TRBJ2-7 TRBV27 CASRTPRAYEQYF
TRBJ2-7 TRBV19 CASSNGPEQYF
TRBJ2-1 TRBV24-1 CATSDFPSGSYNEQFF
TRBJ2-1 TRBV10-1 CASRTSGTGNEQFF
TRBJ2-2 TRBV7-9 CASSIGTWNTGELFF
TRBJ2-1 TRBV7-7 CASSNNRGLDNEQFF
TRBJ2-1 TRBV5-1 CASAREPYPNEQFF
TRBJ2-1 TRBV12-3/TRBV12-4 CASSLGRGFEQFF
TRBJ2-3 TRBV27 CASSSGLASDTQYF
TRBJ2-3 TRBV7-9 CASSYSGGTDTQYF
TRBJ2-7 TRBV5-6 CASSLEAGARYEQYF
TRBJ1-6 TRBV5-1 CASSLLGQNDSPLHF
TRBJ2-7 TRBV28 CASSLRGPPYEQYF
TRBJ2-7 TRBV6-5 CASSYLTSGSYEQYF
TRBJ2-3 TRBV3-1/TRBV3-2 CASADPWPGGRADTQYF
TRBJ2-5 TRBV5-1 CASSLLLAGEEETQYF
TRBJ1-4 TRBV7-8 CASSLIAANEKLFF
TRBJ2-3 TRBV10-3 CAISEYSASGRANADTQYF
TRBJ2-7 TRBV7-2 CASSLAGTSGGEAYEQYF
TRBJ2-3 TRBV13 CASSTGTGRDTQYF
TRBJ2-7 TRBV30 CAWSVRRTPEQYF
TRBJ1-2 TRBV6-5 CASRTVSYGYTF
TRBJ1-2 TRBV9 CASTRDRDRGYTF
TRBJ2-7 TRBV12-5 CASGSYEQGRGGMEQYF
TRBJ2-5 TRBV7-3 CASSLTGTGAYGETQYF